This T cell receptor (beta chain) was captured in a study of blood T cell repertoires in COVID-19. Whole-study context: Sample material is recorded as cDNA or gDNA derived from T cells, B-cell-depleted T cells, or PBMCs.

The V gene lost 7 bases and the J gene lost 4 bases, with 20 bases spanning the gap. The CDR3 extends over 16 amino acids. The data were produced by immunoSEQ multiplex PCR, yet TCRdb's version contains in-frame clones alone and is incomplete. The sample carries 200,000 to 300,000 clones, just under 85% recorded once. The sample consisted of peripheral blood. The chain has TRBV23-1 and TRBJ1-5; D is possibly TRBD1 (6 bases). TRBV23-1 is classed as an ORF, of uncertain function. The TCR comes from an older woman with active or convalescent COVID-19. The CDR3 nucleotides are TGCGCCAGCACCACGAGGCCGGCAGGGGTAAATCAGCCCCAGCATTTT. Protein: CASTTRPAGVNQPQHF.